This entry lists 30 T cell receptor beta chains sequenced from one sample in a study of cytomegalovirus exposure and HLA in healthy donors. PCR amplification relied on 60 Vbeta primers (plus 13 Jbeta primers). Generated by immunoSEQ multiplex PCR, the TCRdb table keeps only in-frame clones and is missing some. The table includes over 150,000 clones, 80% detected once. Sequencing was performed on PBMCs. These receptors were collected from a man aged 25-45 years in good health and CMV-seronegative.

A word on this clone: A junction boundary mismatches the germline segment, possibly from a read error. The rearrangement uses TRBV18 and TRBJ1-3; 8 positions match TRBD1. From germline, CDR1 is KGHSH and CDR2 LQKENI. This CDR3 is 13 amino acids long. In nucleotides, the CDR3 is TGTGCCAGCTCACCGCTTGACAGGGGCTCTCTTCGGTTT. Translated, it gives CASSPLDRGSLRF.

This chain joins TRBV30 and TRBJ2-2, with 7 nucleotides matching TRBD1. The CDR3 extends over 14 amino acids. Germline V gene lookup returns CDR1 GTSNPN and CDR2 SVGIG (reference sequence). V was clipped by 5 bases and J by 2 bases; unmatched bases: 5. The DNA for the CDR3 is TGTGCCTGGGACCGGGACAGAAACACCGGGGAGCTGTTTTTT. It encodes CAWDRDRNTGELFF.

This clone has a single count. The chain has TRBV30 and TRBJ2-7; possible D gene TRBD1, 6 bases. The CDR3 has 12 residues. V lost 4 bases, J lost 2 bases, and 9 bases lay in between. The germline gives CDR1 GTSNPN, CDR2 SVGIG (reference sequence). CDR3 loop: CAWNQGTYEQYF. For the CDR3, the DNA is TGTGCCTGGAACCAGGGGACCTACGAGCAGTACTTC. The variable domain in full, with the rest retrieved from reference TRBV30 and TRBJ2-7, is SQTIHQWPATLVQPVGSPLSLECTVEGTSNPNLYWYRQAAGRGLQLLFYSVGIGQISSEVPQNLSASRPQDRQFILSSKKLLLSDSGFYLCAWNQGTYEQYFGPGTRLTVT.

This clone was counted a single time. The chain is built from TRBV11-2 and TRBJ2-2; D perhaps matches TRBD2 (5 bases). Germline V lookup: CDR1 SGHAT, CDR2 FQNNGV. The CDR3 consists of 15 residues. V gave up 4 bases and J gave up 5 bases, with 14 bases separating them. The CDR3 bases are TGTGCCAGCAGCTACATCCGGGATCGGACCGGGGAGCTGTTTTTT. Its protein is CASSYIRDRTGELFF. Full variable domain (outside the CDR3, taken from reference TRBV11-2 and TRBJ2-2): EAGVAQSPRYKIIEKRQSVAFWCNPISGHATLYWYQQILGQGPKLLIQFQNNGVVDDSQLPKDRFSAERLKGVDSTLKIQPAKLEDSAVYLCASSYIRDRTGELFFGEGSRLTVL.

This clone is a singleton in its sample. The genes are TRBV7-2 and TRBJ1-2, with 10 bases matching TRBD1. The V gene's germline CDR1 is SGHTA and CDR2 FQGNSA. V dropped 5 bases and J dropped 5; count of bases not matched to a gene: 8. The CDR3 totals 15 residues. CDR3 sequence reads: CASSPMTGGGYGYTF. The DNA of the CDR3 is TGTGCCAGCAGCCCTATGACAGGGGGCGGTTATGGCTACACCTTC.

V and J are TRBV11-2 and TRBJ1-1; 10 bases fit TRBD1. The CDR3 has 15 residues. From germline, CDR1 is SGHAT and CDR2 FQNNGV. After removal of 1 base from V and 1 base from J, the junction contained 0 bases not matched to a gene. CDR3 nucleotides: TGTGCCAGCAGCTTAGGGGACAGGGGGAACACTGAAGCTTTCTTT. This translates into CASSLGDRGNTEAFF.

The chain has TRBV12-5 and TRBJ1-5, with D tentatively TRBD1 (6 bases). The CDR3 is 23 residues long. Germline V gene sequence: CDR1 LGHNT, CDR2 FRNRAP. Trimming pared 0 bases from V and 2 bases from J, leaving 32 bases between. CDR3 in amino acids: CASGLVNSIIIRGKMAGNQPQHF. The CDR3 DNA reads TGTGCTAGTGGTTTGGTAAACTCTATAATCATCAGGGGAAAAATGGCGGGCAATCAGCCCCAGCATTTT.

This clone was found a few times. V is TRBV6-1 and J is TRBJ1-1, with 8 bases lining up with TRBD1. This CDR3 is 14 amino acids long. V shed 6 bases, J shed 2 bases, and the junction held 5 bases outside the gene matches. CDR1 and CDR2 (germline): MNHNS, SASEGT. CDR3 sequence: CASRSGQANTEAFF. As DNA, the CDR3 is TGTGCCAGCAGATCGGGACAGGCCAACACTGAAGCTTTCTTT.

This clone was observed a few times. The gene calls are TRBV28 and TRBJ2-2; D possibly corresponds to TRBD1 (5 bases). The germline V gene has CDR1 MDHEN and CDR2 SYDVKM. The CDR3 spans 13 residues. Trimming cost V 6 bases and J 4 bases, with 9 bases left between them. CDR3 region: CASRRTPTGELFF. For the CDR3, the DNA is TGTGCCAGCAGGCGGACACCCACCGGGGAGCTGTTTTTT.

This clone was recorded only once. The V gene is TRBV18, the J gene TRBJ2-4; 10 bases align to TRBD1. This CDR3 spans 18 amino acids. Germline V gene data show CDR1 as KGHSH and CDR2 as LQKENI. V trimming: 6 bases; J trimming: 0 bases; junction bases outside the gene matches: 11. CDR3 loop: CASSPGQGVEGAKNIQYF. Here the CDR3 DNA reads TGTGCCAGCTCCCCCGGACAGGGGGTTGAGGGAGCCAAAAACATTCAGTACTTC.

The chain combines TRBV7-8 with TRBJ1-1, with 11 bases aligning to TRBD1. The J segment lost 10 bases and the V segment lost 5 bases, leaving 9 bases of the junction unmatched. Germline CDR1 and CDR2: SGHVS and FQNEAQ. This CDR3 has 14 residues. CDR3 DNA sequence: TGTGCCAGCAGCCTAGGACAGGGGGCAAGTGGAGCTTTCTTT. Translation: CASSLGQGASGAFF. The entire variable domain, with the rest obtained from reference TRBV7-8 and TRBJ1-1, is as follows: GAGVSQSPRYKVAKRGQDVALRCDPISGHVSLFWYQQALGQGPEFLTYFQNEAQLDKSGLPSDRFFAERPEGSVSTLKIQRTQQEDSAVYLCASSLGQGASGAFFGQGTRLTVV.

The chain combines TRBV27 with TRBJ1-2, with TRBD1 as a possible D gene (5 bases). Germline CDR1 is MNHEY and CDR2 is SMNVEV (reference sequence). Trimming cost V 5 bases and J 8 bases, with 12 bases left between them. CDR3 length equals 12 residues. The CDR3 here is CASSQGPSGYTF. The CDR3 DNA is TGTGCCAGCAGTCAGGGCCCGTCCGGCTACACCTTC.

Turning to this clone: Other DNA sequences within the sample encode an identical CDR3. This rearrangement joins TRBV30 to TRBJ2-2; TRBD1 matches 7 bases. Germline V CDR1 and CDR2: GTSNPN, SVGIG (reference sequence). Trimming at V came to 7 bases and at J to 7 bases, leaving 9 bases not matched to a gene. This CDR3 contains 13 residues. DNA of the CDR3: TGTGCCTTACGTGACAGGGTTCACGGGGAGCTGTTTTTT. This codes for CALRDRVHGELFF.

This chain joins TRBV27 and TRBJ1-4; 8 bases are shared with TRBD1. Germline lookup yields CDR1 MNHEY and CDR2 SMNVEV (reference sequence). There are 15 residues in the CDR3. With V trimmed by 5 bases and J by 7 bases, 9 bases remained unmatched. In nucleotides, the CDR3 is TGTGCCAGCAGTCATCGGACAGGGTTGCGTGAAAAACTGTTTTTT. Residues: CASSHRTGLREKLFF.

The chain is built from TRBV9 and TRBJ1-1; a possible D gene is TRBD1 (5 bases). Trimming removed 1 base at V and 1 base at J, with 8 bases between. CDR1 SGDLS and CDR2 YYNGEE come from the germline V gene. The CDR3 has 14 residues. CDR3 in amino acids: CASSVSGQNTEAFF. The CDR3, as DNA: TGTGCCAGCAGCGTATCCGGACAGAACACTGAAGCTTTCTTT.

This chain connects TRBV27 to TRBJ2-7, with D maybe TRBD2 (5 bases). CDR1 is MNHEY, CDR2 SMNVEV, per germline (reference sequence). The V gene lost 5 bases and the J gene lost 3 bases, with 17 bases spanning the gap. This CDR3 is built from 15 residues. In DNA form, the CDR3 reads TGTGCCAGCAGTCCCACCGACTACAACGACTACGAGCAGTACTTC. Translating it yields CASSPTDYNDYEQYF.

The genes are TRBV19 and TRBJ1-2; D is undetermined. With 3 bases removed from V and 9 bases from J, the gap between germline ends came to 11 bases. This CDR3 has 12 residues. In germline, CDR1 is LNHDA, CDR2 SQIVND (reference sequence). The CDR3, as DNA: TGTGCCAGTAGTATGAGCGGGGAGAGCTACACCTTC. Residues: CASSMSGESYTF.

The chain combines TRBV19 with TRBJ1-2; D ambiguous. The V gene lost 4 bases and the J gene lost 8 bases, with 8 bases spanning the gap. The CDR3 covers 11 residues. Germline loops: CDR1 LNHDA, CDR2 SQIVND (reference sequence). Here the CDR3 DNA reads TGTGCCAGTAGTAGCAGTCTGGGCTACACCTTC. Protein product: CASSSSLGYTF.

This chain links TRBV7-9 with TRBJ2-5; D call uncertain. With 3 bases removed from V and 2 bases from J, the gap between germline ends came to 4 bases. CDR3 length: 12 amino acids. Germline V gene data show CDR1 as SEHNR and CDR2 as FQNEAQ (reference sequence). The CDR3 spells CASSFIQETQYF. CDR3 nucleotide sequence: TGTGCCAGCAGCTTTATACAAGAGACCCAGTACTTC.

The chain couples TRBV28 to TRBJ1-5; 9 bases are shared with TRBD1. CDR3 length: 16 residues. Germline V gene lookup returns CDR1 MDHEN and CDR2 SYDVKM. J was trimmed by 2 bases and V by 6 bases; bases with no gene match: 8. CDR3 region: CASRGWDREGNQPQHF. The CDR3 nucleotides read TGTGCCAGCAGGGGATGGGACAGGGAAGGCAATCAGCCCCAGCATTTT.

This clone is a singleton in its sample. In nucleotides, the CDR3 is TGTGCCAGCAGCCCCCCCCCGGGACTAGCCGGAGACCCCTACAATGAGCAGTTCTTC. This codes for CASSPPPGLAGDPYNEQFF. V is TRBV9 and J is TRBJ2-1, with 9 bases that match TRBD2. CDR1 SGDLS and CDR2 YYNGEE come from the germline V gene. The CDR3 is 19 amino acids. Losses at the gene ends were 4 bases for V and 2 bases for J; bases not matched to a gene: 16.

V usage is TRBV5-5 and J usage is TRBJ2-7; D is unresolved. The CDR3 has 12 residues. Germline CDR1 SGHKS, CDR2 YYEKEE (reference sequence). Trimming took 4 bases from V and 3 from J, leaving 8 bases between them. CDR3 DNA sequence: TGTGCCAGCAGCGAACAAAGCTACGAGCAGTACTTC. It specifies CASSEQSYEQYF.

V and J are TRBV25-1 and TRBJ2-4, with TRBD2 matching over 8 bases. The V gene end was trimmed by 3 bases and the J gene end by 0 bases; junction bases not matched to a gene: 4. Germline V gene data show CDR1 as MGHDK and CDR2 as SYGVNS. The CDR3 covers 16 residues. As DNA, the CDR3 is TGTGCCAGCAGTGATGGGACTAGAATAGCCAAAAACATTCAGTACTTC. This translates into CASSDGTRIAKNIQYF. The full variable domain, with the rest looked up from reference TRBV25-1 and TRBJ2-4, is EADIYQTPRYLVIGTGKKITLECSQTMGHDKMYWYQQDPGMELHLIHYSYGVNSTEKGDLSSESTVSRIRTEHFPLTLESARPSHTSQYLCASSDGTRIAKNIQYFGAGTRLSVL.

In regard to this clone: The junction differs from germline at one of its ends, possibly a read error. The gene calls are TRBV7-9 and TRBJ1-2; D remains unclear. Germline values: CDR1 SEHNR, CDR2 FQNEAQ (reference sequence). CDR3 length: 12 amino acids. CDR3 loop: CSSSLLFYGYTF. Written as DNA, the CDR3 is TGTTCCAGCAGCTTACTCTTTTATGGCTACACCTTC.

This clone has only a few counts. The sample has other DNA sequences that encode this CDR3 too. The V gene is TRBV9, the J gene TRBJ2-1, with D possibly being TRBD2 (5 bases). V was clipped by 0 bases and J by 6 bases, with 7 bases between them. Germline V gene sequence: CDR1 SGDLS, CDR2 YYNGEE. This CDR3 has 13 amino acids. The CDR3 spells CASSVDRGNEQFF. The CDR3 DNA is TGTGCCAGCAGCGTAGATCGGGGCAATGAGCAGTTCTTC.

This chain connects TRBV7-2 to TRBJ2-7, with TRBD2 matching over 9 bases. Germline V gene data show CDR1 as SGHTA and CDR2 as FQGNSA. V shed 7 bases, J shed 2 bases, and the junction held 6 bases outside the gene matches. The CDR3 runs 14 residues. This chain's CDR3 is CASTRGLAAYEQYF. The CDR3 coding sequence is TGTGCCAGCACCCGGGGACTAGCCGCCTACGAGCAGTACTTC.

The chain has TRBV28 and TRBJ1-1, with a possible D match to TRBD1 (6 bases). Looked up from germline, CDR1 is MDHEN and CDR2 is SYDVKM. This CDR3 is 14 amino acids long. V dropped 2 bases and J dropped 1 base, with 8 bases sitting between them. The CDR3 DNA is TGTGCCAGCAGTTTACAGGGGTGGAACACTGAAGCTTTCTTT. It specifies CASSLQGWNTEAFF.

V gene TRBV4-3 combines with J gene TRBJ2-3, with 10 bases matching TRBD2. The CDR3 length is 17 residues. Germline CDR1 is LGHNA and CDR2 is YSLEER. After removal of 0 bases from V and 0 bases from J, the junction contained 3 bases not matched to a gene. CDR3 sequence: CASSQELAGGSTDTQYF. The CDR3 nucleotides are TGCGCCAGCAGCCAAGAGTTAGCGGGGGGTAGCACAGATACGCAGTATTTT.

This clone was counted only a few times. The genes are TRBV6-1 and TRBJ2-1, with TRBD2 matching 8 bases. Germline V CDR1 and CDR2: MNHNS, SASEGT. This CDR3 contains 14 residues. The V segment lost 3 bases and the J segment 4 bases; nucleotides outside the gene matches: 2. The CDR3 protein is CASSDLAGYNEQFF. The CDR3 DNA is TGTGCCAGCAGTGATTTAGCGGGATACAATGAGCAGTTCTTC.

This clone was seen only once. The V gene is TRBV7-9, the J gene TRBJ2-7, with TRBD1 matching 8 bases. J was trimmed by 4 bases and V by 10 bases; bases with no gene match: 6. The germline gives CDR1 SEHNR, CDR2 FQNEAQ (reference sequence). This CDR3 comprises 12 residues. CDR3 amino acids: CATTGDKYEQYF. The CDR3 nucleotides are TGTGCCACGACAGGGGATAAGTACGAGCAGTACTTC.